The 27 T cell receptor beta chains given below trace back to one sample, sequenced in a study of OX40 agonist ivuxolimab in advanced cancers. Profiling relied on immunoSEQ multiplex PCR, and the TCRdb table lists in-frame clones only, not all of them. Of over 100,000 clones listed, 90% were seen once; the top ten hold around 1%. Here the sequenced sample was CD4+ or CD8+ T cells sorted from blood, taken in a trial of the OX40 agonist ivuxolimab. The receptors here all came from an adult with an advanced solid tumor such as melanoma, head and neck, liver or kidney cancer.

This chain links TRBV28 with TRBJ2-3; D unclear. Germline assignment: CDR1 MDHEN and CDR2 SYDVKM. This CDR3 has 10 residues. Trimming took 8 bases from V and 6 from J, leaving 6 bases between them. DNA of the CDR3: TGTGCCAGCGGGCGGGATACGCAGTATTTT. Its protein is CASGRDTQYF.

This chain uses TRBV6-1 with TRBJ1-5; D may be TRBD1 (5 bases). Trimming pared 8 bases from V and 6 bases from J, leaving 17 bases between. This CDR3 spans 14 amino acids. Germline values: CDR1 MNHNS, CDR2 SASEGT. The CDR3 coding sequence is TGTGCCAGCGTTTCGGGGGGGTCGGGTCAGCCCCAGCATTTT. This translates into CASVSGGSGQPQHF.

This clone was picked up one time. J is TRBJ1-1 and V is TRBV28; 9 bases map to TRBD1. The CDR3 is made up of 17 amino acids. The V and J ends lost 4 bases and 1 base, in that order; junction bases with no gene match: 10. The germline CDR1 and CDR2 sequences are MDHEN and SYDVKM. CDR3 sequence (DNA): TGTGCCAGCAGTTCCGGGACAGGGTCTTTGGGGAACACTGAAGCTTTCTTT. It specifies CASSSGTGSLGNTEAFF.

The chain links TRBV7-9 to TRBJ2-1; D is unresolved. The germline gives CDR1 SEHNR, CDR2 FQNEAQ (reference sequence). This CDR3 contains 14 residues. V dropped 1 base and J dropped 5 bases, with 9 bases sitting between them. This CDR3 reads CASSLDGRNNEQFF. The CDR3 DNA follows: TGTGCCAGCAGCTTAGATGGCCGCAACAATGAGCAGTTCTTC.

V and J are TRBV6-1 and TRBJ2-4; the match to TRBD1 covers 10 bases. The CDR3 has 16 residues. Per germline, CDR1 MNHNS and CDR2 SASEGT. J lost 2 bases, V lost 1 base, and 2 bases had no gene match. CDR3 sequence reads: CASSEGQGAPKNIQYF. The CDR3, as DNA: TGTGCCAGCAGTGAAGGACAGGGGGCTCCCAAAAACATTCAGTACTTC.

V and J are TRBV5-1 and TRBJ2-5, with 12 bases aligning to TRBD1. The V gene's germline CDR1 is SGHRS and CDR2 YFSETQ. CDR3 size: 16 residues. The trim removed 6 bases at V and 5 bases at J, leaving 11 bases unmatched. The CDR3 region has the DNA TGCGCCAGCACCCCTGGGGGACAGGGGGCGGGGGAGACCCAGTACTTC. Its translation is CASTPGGQGAGETQYF.

The chain is built from TRBV27 and TRBJ2-1; TRBD1 aligns across 9 bases. Germline lookup yields CDR1 MNHEY and CDR2 SMNVEV (reference sequence). V trimming: 3 bases; J trimming: 2 bases; junction bases outside the gene matches: 8. This CDR3 is 17 amino acids long. The CDR3 coding sequence is TGTGCCAGCAGTTTCCGACAGGGGGGGACAACCTACAATGAGCAGTTCTTC. It yields the protein CASSFRQGGTTYNEQFF.

This clone was counted once. The chain joins TRBV19 to TRBJ2-3; D may correspond to TRBD1 or TRBD2 (5 bases each). Trimming removed 5 bases from V and 3 bases from J, with 18 bases in between. The CDR3 runs 16 residues. The V gene's germline CDR1 is LNHDA and CDR2 SQIVND (reference sequence). In DNA, the CDR3 is TGTGCCAGTAGTGCCCCCCGGGGCCCCGGAACAGATACGCAGTATTTT. This sequence encodes CASSAPRGPGTDTQYF.

The chain couples TRBV28 to TRBJ1-4, with 9 bases aligning to TRBD1. Germline CDR1 and CDR2: MDHEN and SYDVKM. The junction had 8 bases not matched to a gene; V was cut back by 2 bases and J by 1 base. The CDR3 runs to 18 residues. CDR3 region: CASSLRGTGMRTNEKLFF. DNA for the CDR3: TGTGCCAGCAGTTTAAGAGGGACAGGGATGAGAACTAATGAAAAACTGTTTTTT. Combining the CDR3 with reference TRBV28 and TRBJ1-4 gives the whole variable domain DVKVTQSSRYLVKRTGEKVFLECVQDMDHENMFWYRQDPGLGLRLIYFSYDVKMKEKGDIPEGYSVSREKKERFSLILESASTNQTSMYLCASSLRGTGMRTNEKLFFGSGTQLSVL.

The rearrangement uses TRBV29-1 and TRBJ1-4, with D maybe TRBD1 (5 bases). The CDR3 length is 12 residues. Germline V gene lookup returns CDR1 SQVTM and CDR2 ANQGSEA. V lost 4 bases and J 8 bases, leaving 11 bases between the germline ends. The CDR3: CSVGGSREKLFF. Written as DNA, the CDR3 is TGCAGCGTTGGGGGGTCTCGGGAAAAACTGTTTTTT.

This clone has more than one count but fewer than ten. The chain is built from TRBV19 and TRBJ1-4; D is ambiguous. The V gene lost 1 base and the J gene lost 7 bases, with 1 base spanning the gap. The CDR3 consists of 11 residues. Germline CDR1 LNHDA, CDR2 SQIVND (reference sequence). The CDR3 DNA reads TGTGCCAGTAGTATAGGTGAAAAACTGTTTTTT. Its protein product is CASSIGEKLFF. The full variable domain, its missing parts supplied by reference TRBV19 and TRBJ1-4, is DGGITQSPKYLFRKEGQNVTLSCEQNLNHDAMYWYRQDPGQGLRLIYYSQIVNDFQKGDIAEGYSVSREKKESFPLTVTSAQKNPTAFYLCASSIGEKLFFGSGTQLSVL.

This sequence joins TRBV7-3 and TRBJ1-1, with D uncertain. Germline V gives CDR1 SGHTA, CDR2 FQGTGA. This CDR3 region has 15 residues. V lost 2 bases to trimming and J lost 0 bases, with 10 bases between them. The CDR3 here is CASSLHASMNTEAFF. The CDR3 DNA sequence: TGTGCCAGCAGCTTACATGCGTCCATGAACACTGAAGCTTTCTTT. The variable domain in full, completed from reference TRBV7-3 and TRBJ1-1, reads GAGVSQTPSNKVTEKGKYVELRCDPISGHTALYWYRQSLGQGPEFLIYFQGTGAADDSGLPNDRFFAVRPEGSVSTLKIQRTERGDSAVYLCASSLHASMNTEAFFGQGTRLTVV.

The chain links TRBV5-1 to TRBJ1-1; D unresolved. V was cut by 4 bases and J by 5 bases, with 15 bases left in between. The CDR3 is 14 residues long. Germline V gene data show CDR1 as SGHRS and CDR2 as YFSETQ. The CDR3 DNA follows: TGCGCCAGCAGCCCCCCTCGTGGTCGGACTGAAGCTTTCTTT. The encoded protein is CASSPPRGRTEAFF.

There are a few counts of this clone. The genes are TRBV28 and TRBJ1-2; D not resolved. V was cut by 3 bases and J by 5 bases, with 7 bases left in between. This CDR3 is 12 amino acids long. The germline CDR1 and CDR2 sequences are MDHEN and SYDVKM. CDR3 sequence: CASSLAEYGYTF. CDR3 DNA sequence: TGTGCCAGCAGTTTGGCGGAGTATGGCTACACCTTC.

The chain is built from TRBV19 and TRBJ2-2, with TRBD1 matching 10 bases. The V and J ends lost 5 bases and 7 bases, in that order; junction bases with no gene match: 7. Germline V gives CDR1 LNHDA, CDR2 SQIVND (reference sequence). The CDR3 has 15 residues. The CDR3 region has the DNA TGTGCCAGTAGTCTGTCCGGGACAGGGGTCGGGGAGCTGTTTTTT. This sequence encodes CASSLSGTGVGELFF.

The chain has TRBV9 and TRBJ1-1; D not certain. V lost 4 bases and J lost 1, with 8 bases in between. Germline V gene data show CDR1 as SGDLS and CDR2 as YYNGEE. The CDR3 is made up of 13 amino acids. DNA for the CDR3: TGTGCCAGCAGCATCCATCAGAACACTGAAGCTTTCTTT. Its translation is CASSIHQNTEAFF.

CDR3 nucleotide sequence: TGTGCCAGCAGTTACGACAGGGCTATAGGGTACGAGCAGTACTTC. It encodes CASSYDRAIGYEQYF. The rearrangement links TRBV6-5 to TRBJ2-5, with 7 bases that match TRBD1. The J call may be wrong; the DNA end is better matched by TRBJ2-7. This CDR3 has 15 amino acids. Per the germline V gene, CDR1 is MNHEY and CDR2 is SVGAGI.

The rearrangement uses TRBV15 and TRBJ1-4; D possibly corresponds to TRBD1 (5 bases). Germline V gene lookup returns CDR1 LNHNV and CDR2 YYDKDF (reference sequence). This CDR3 has 16 residues. The germline V and J ends were trimmed by 3 bases and 0 bases, with 11 bases remaining between them. The CDR3 here is CATSRDIVATNEKLFF. CDR3 DNA: TGTGCCACCAGCAGGGACATAGTAGCAACTAATGAAAAACTGTTTTTT.

A word on this clone: At one end the junction does not follow the germline gene, possibly because of a read error. The chain has TRBV7-3 and TRBJ2-1; 8 bases match TRBD2. CDR1 and CDR2 from the germline V gene are SGHTA and FQGTGA. The CDR3 covers 17 residues. As DNA, the CDR3 is TGTGCCAGCAGCTTAGGGAGCGGGGGCCCAGCCTACAGTGAGCAGTTCTTC. It codes for CASSLGSGGPAYSEQFF.

This clone showed up just once. This chain joins TRBV19 and TRBJ2-1; 8 nucleotides match TRBD2. With V trimmed by 6 bases and J by 0 bases, 10 bases remained unmatched. This CDR3 comprises 17 residues. CDR1 LNHDA and CDR2 SQIVND come from the germline V gene (reference sequence). The CDR3 DNA is TGTGCCAGTAGACGTGGTTATAGCGGGGTCTCCTACAATGAGCAGTTCTTC. This translates into CASRRGYSGVSYNEQFF. The full variable domain, in which reference TRBV19 and TRBJ2-1 provide the parts outside the CDR3, is DGGITQSPKYLFRKEGQNVTLSCEQNLNHDAMYWYRQDPGQGLRLIYYSQIVNDFQKGDIAEGYSVSREKKESFPLTVTSAQKNPTAFYLCASRRGYSGVSYNEQFFGPGTRLTVL.

The chain carries TRBV9 and TRBJ1-1; D is uncertain. V gave up 4 bases and J gave up 5 bases, with 12 bases separating them. This CDR3 contains 13 residues. Germline V gives CDR1 SGDLS, CDR2 YYNGEE. The CDR3 DNA reads as TGTGCCAGCAGCCTACTGTCCGGGACTGAAGCTTTCTTT. Encoded protein: CASSLLSGTEAFF.

V and J are TRBV28 and TRBJ1-2; weak D call: TRBD1 (6 bases). V lost 6 bases to trimming and J lost 4 bases, with 18 bases between them. The CDR3 extends over 15 amino acids. Germline values: CDR1 MDHEN, CDR2 SYDVKM. CDR3 residues: CASRINRGAGYGYTF. The CDR3 bases are TGTGCCAGCAGGATCAACCGGGGGGCAGGCTATGGCTACACCTTC.

The rearrangement joins TRBV7-9 to TRBJ2-5; no clear D gene. V lost 5 bases and J 5 bases, leaving 18 bases between the germline ends. Germline CDR1 reads SEHNR; CDR2 reads FQNEAQ (reference sequence). The CDR3 extends over 15 amino acids. For the CDR3, the DNA is TGTGCCAGCAGCCACATGGGCCCCGGACGGGAGACCCAGTACTTC. Protein sequence: CASSHMGPGRETQYF.

The rearrangement links TRBV7-9 to TRBJ1-2; perhaps TRBD1 as D (6 bases). Germline values: CDR1 SEHNR, CDR2 FQNEAQ (reference sequence). The length of the CDR3 is 16 residues. Trimming removed 4 bases from V and 2 bases from J, with 17 bases in between. DNA of the CDR3: TGTGCCAGCAGCTCCCTGGGGGCAGATGGGAACTATGGCTACACCTTC. Protein product: CASSSLGADGNYGYTF.

The genes are TRBV7-9 and TRBJ2-7; D is ambiguous. This CDR3 contains 15 residues. Germline V lookup: CDR1 SEHNR, CDR2 FQNEAQ (reference sequence). V lost 3 bases and J 3 bases, leaving 15 bases between the germline ends. This chain's CDR3 is CASSFPRDASYEQYF. The CDR3, as DNA: TGTGCCAGCAGCTTCCCCCGTGACGCAAGCTACGAGCAGTACTTC. Combining the CDR3 with reference TRBV7-9 and TRBJ2-7 gives the whole variable domain DTGVSQNPRHKITKRGQNVTFRCDPISEHNRLYWYRQTLGQGPEFLTYFQNEAQLEKSRLLSDRFSAERPKGSFSTLEIQRTEQGDSAMYLCASSFPRDASYEQYFGPGTRLTVT.

The chain carries TRBV5-1 and TRBJ2-7; 7 nucleotides align to TRBD1. The CDR3 consists of 14 residues. J lost 2 bases, V lost 0 bases, and 2 bases had no gene match. CDR1 is SGHRS, CDR2 YFSETQ, per germline. The CDR3, as DNA: TGCGCCAGCAGCTTGGAACAGGGGACCTACGAGCAGTACTTC. It yields the protein CASSLEQGTYEQYF.

V is TRBV18 and J is TRBJ1-1; 7 bases agree with TRBD1. V lost 4 bases to trimming and J lost 5 bases; unmatched junction nucleotides: 13. CDR1 and CDR2 from the germline V gene are KGHSH and LQKENI. This CDR3 contains 16 residues. CDR3 residues: CASSRRDSTLGTEAFF. The CDR3 nucleotides read TGTGCCAGCTCACGTCGGGACAGTACACTTGGGACTGAAGCTTTCTTT.